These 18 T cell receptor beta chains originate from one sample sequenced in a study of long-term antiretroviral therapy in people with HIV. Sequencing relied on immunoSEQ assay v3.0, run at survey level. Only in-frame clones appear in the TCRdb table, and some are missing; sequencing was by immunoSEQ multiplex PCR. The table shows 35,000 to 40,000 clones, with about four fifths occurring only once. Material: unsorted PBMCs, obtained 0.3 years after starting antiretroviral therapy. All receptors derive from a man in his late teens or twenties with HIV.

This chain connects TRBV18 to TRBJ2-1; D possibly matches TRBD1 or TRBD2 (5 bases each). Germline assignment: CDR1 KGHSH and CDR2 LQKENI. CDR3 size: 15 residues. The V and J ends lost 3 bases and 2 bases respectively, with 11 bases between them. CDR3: CASSPPGAAYNEQFF. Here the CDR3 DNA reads TGTGCCAGCTCACCCCCCGGGGCGGCCTACAATGAGCAGTTCTTC.

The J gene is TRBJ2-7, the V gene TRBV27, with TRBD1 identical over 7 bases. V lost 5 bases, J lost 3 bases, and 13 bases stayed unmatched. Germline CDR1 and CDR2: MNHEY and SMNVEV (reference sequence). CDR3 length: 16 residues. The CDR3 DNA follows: TGTGCCAGCAGTCTTATCACCCCACAGGGGATCTACGAGCAGTACTTC. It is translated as CASSLITPQGIYEQYF.

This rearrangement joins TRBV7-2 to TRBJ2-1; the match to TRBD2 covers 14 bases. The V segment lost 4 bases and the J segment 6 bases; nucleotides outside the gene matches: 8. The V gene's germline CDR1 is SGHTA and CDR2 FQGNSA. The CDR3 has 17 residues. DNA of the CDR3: TGTGCCAGCAGCTCACCGGGACTAGCGGGAGTAGGCAATGAGCAGTTCTTC. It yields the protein CASSSPGLAGVGNEQFF.

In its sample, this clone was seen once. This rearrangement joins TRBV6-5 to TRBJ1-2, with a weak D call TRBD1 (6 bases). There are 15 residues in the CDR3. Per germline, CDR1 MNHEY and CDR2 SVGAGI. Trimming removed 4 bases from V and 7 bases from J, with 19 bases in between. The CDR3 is CASSFLDSRPIGYTF. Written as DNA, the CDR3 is TGTGCCAGCAGTTTCCTGGACAGTCGTCCTATTGGCTACACCTTC.

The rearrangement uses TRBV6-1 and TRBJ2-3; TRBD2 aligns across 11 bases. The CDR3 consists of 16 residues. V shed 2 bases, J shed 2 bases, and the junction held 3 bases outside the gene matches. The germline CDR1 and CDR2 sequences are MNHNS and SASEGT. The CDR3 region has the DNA TGTGCCAGCAGTGAATTTAGCGGGGGGGCCACAGATACGCAGTATTTT. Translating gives CASSEFSGGATDTQYF.

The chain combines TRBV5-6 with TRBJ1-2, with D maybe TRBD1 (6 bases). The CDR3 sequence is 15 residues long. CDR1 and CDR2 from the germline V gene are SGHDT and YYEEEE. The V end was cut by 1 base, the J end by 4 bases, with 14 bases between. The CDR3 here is CASSLFIRGVYGYTF. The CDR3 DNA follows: TGTGCCAGCAGCTTGTTTATCAGGGGCGTCTATGGCTACACCTTC.

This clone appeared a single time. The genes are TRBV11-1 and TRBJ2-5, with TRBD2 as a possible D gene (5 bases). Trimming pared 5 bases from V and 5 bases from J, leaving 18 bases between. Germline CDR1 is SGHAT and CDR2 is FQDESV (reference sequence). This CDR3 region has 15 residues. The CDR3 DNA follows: TGTGCCAGCAGCCCCTGGGGTAGCGAGATGGAGACCCAGTACTTC. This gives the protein CASSPWGSEMETQYF.

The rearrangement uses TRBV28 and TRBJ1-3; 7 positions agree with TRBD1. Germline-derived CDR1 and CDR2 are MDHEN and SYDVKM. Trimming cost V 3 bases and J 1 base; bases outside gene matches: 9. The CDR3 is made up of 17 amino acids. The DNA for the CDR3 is TGTGCCAGCAGTTTCATGGAGGGGGCTTTTTCTGGAAACACCATATATTTT. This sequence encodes CASSFMEGAFSGNTIYF.

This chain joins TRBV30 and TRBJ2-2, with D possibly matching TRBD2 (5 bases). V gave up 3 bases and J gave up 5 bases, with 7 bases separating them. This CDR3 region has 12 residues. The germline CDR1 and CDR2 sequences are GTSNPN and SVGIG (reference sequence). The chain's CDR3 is CAWSRGTGELFF. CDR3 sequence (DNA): TGTGCCTGGAGCCGAGGGACCGGGGAGCTGTTTTTT.

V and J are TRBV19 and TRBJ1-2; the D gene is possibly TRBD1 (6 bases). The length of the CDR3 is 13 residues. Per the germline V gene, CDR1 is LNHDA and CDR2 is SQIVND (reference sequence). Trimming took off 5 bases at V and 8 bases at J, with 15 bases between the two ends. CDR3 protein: CASSLNRAGGYTF. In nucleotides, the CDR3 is TGTGCCAGTAGTCTTAACAGGGCTGGAGGCTACACCTTC.

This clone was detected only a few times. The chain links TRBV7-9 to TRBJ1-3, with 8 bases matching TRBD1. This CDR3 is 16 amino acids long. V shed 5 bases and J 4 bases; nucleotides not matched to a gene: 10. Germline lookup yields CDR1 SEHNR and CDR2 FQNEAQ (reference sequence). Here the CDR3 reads CASSRRTGSGGNTIYF. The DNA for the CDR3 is TGTGCCAGCAGCAGGAGGACAGGGTCGGGAGGAAACACCATATATTTT.

The DNA of the CDR3 is TGTGCCAGCAGCTCCCAGACAGGGCGCGGATCACCCCTCCACTTT. It yields the protein CASSSQTGRGSPLHF. V gene TRBV7-2 combines with J gene TRBJ1-6, with 7 bases identical to TRBD1. The germline gives CDR1 SGHTA, CDR2 FQGNSA. Unmatched junction bases numbered 10, after V lost 4 bases and J lost 10 bases. The CDR3 spans 15 residues.

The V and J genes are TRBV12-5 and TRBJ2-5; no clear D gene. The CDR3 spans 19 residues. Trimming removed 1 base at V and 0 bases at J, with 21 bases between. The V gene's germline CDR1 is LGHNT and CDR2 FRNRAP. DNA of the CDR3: TGTGCTAGTGGTTTGGATCTCAACCGACAAGTCTGGTACCAAGAGACCCAGTACTTC. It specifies CASGLDLNRQVWYQETQYF.

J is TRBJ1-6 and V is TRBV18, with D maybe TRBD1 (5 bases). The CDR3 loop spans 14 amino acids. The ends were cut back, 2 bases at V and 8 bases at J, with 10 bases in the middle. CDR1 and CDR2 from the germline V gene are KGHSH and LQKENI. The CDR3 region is CASSPGGLDSPLHF. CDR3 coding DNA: TGTGCCAGCTCACCAGGGGGATTGGATTCACCCCTCCACTTT. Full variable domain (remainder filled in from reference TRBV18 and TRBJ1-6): NAGVMQNPRHLVRRRGQEARLRCSPMKGHSHVYWYRQLPEEGLKFMVYLQKENIIDESGMPKERFSAEFPKEGPSILRIQQVVRGDSAAYFCASSPGGLDSPLHFGNGTRLTVT.

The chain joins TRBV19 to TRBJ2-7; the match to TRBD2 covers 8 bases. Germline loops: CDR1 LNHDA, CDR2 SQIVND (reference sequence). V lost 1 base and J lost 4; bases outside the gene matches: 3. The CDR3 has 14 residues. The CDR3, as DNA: TGTGCCAGTAGTATAGCGAGCGGGAGTTACGAGCAGTACTTC. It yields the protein CASSIASGSYEQYF.

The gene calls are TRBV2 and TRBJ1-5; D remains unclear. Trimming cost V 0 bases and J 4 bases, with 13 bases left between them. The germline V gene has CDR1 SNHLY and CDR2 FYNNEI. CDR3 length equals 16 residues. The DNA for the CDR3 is TGTGCCAGCAGTGAAGCCGTAGGGAGAGGGAATCAGCCCCAGCATTTT. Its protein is CASSEAVGRGNQPQHF.

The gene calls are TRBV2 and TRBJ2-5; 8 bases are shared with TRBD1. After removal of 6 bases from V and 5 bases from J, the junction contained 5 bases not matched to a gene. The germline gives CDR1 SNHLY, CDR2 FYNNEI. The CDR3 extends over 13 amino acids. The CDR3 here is CASSPNRGETQYF. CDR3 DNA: TGTGCCAGCAGCCCCAACAGGGGGGAGACCCAGTACTTC.

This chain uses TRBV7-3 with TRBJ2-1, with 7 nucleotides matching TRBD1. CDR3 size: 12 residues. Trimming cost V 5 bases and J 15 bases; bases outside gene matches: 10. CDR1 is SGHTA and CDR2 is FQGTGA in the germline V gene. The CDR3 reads CASSPTGVWLFF. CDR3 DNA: TGTGCCAGCAGCCCTACAGGGGTTTGGTTGTTCTTC.